Listed here is a single T cell receptor beta chain. This entry is derived from a study of blood T cell repertoires in COVID-19. As originally analysed: The assay estimated nucleated cells by amplifying reference gene primers. The assay was immunoSEQ multiplex PCR, and TCRdb's table has in-frame clones only and misses some. V, J and clone size derive from that table, while D and trimming were established from the DNA sequence. This sample carries 300,000 to 350,000 clones, around 82% of them seen once, and the ten largest clones take approximately 3%. The germline CDR1 and CDR2 sequences are MGHDK and SYGVNS. The CDR3 is 11 amino acids. Trimming left V 2 bases short and J 10 bases short, with 8 bases between.

This sequence originates from a man aged 30-40 years with active or convalescent COVID-19. What was sequenced was peripheral blood. The chain couples TRBV25-1 to TRBJ1-2; D gene uncertain. DNA of the CDR3: TGTGCCAGCAGTGAAGGAGGAACCTACACCTTC. Translation: CASSEGGTYTF.